This is a list of T cell receptor beta chains from one sample in a study of T cells in tuberculosis. Generated by immunoSEQ multiplex PCR, the TCRdb table keeps only in-frame clones and is missing some. Of about 49,000 clones in the sample, roughly 96% are singletons; the top ten hold about 1.5%. Sequenced here: PBMCs, sampled at tuberculosis diagnosis. These receptor sequences come from an adult with tuberculosis. Both conserved end residues are part of each CDR3. D genes are given only for firm matches. Not all rows give a size; the values are once, few, many and, for expanded clones, a class.

CDR3nt: TGCGCCAGCAGCCAAGACAGGGACAGGGGGCTCCTTCTCTCTGGGGCCAACGTCCTGACTTTC
CDR3aa: CASSQDRDRGLLLSGANVLTF
v_gene: TRBV4-1
j_gene: TRBJ2-6
d_gene: TRBD1
abundance: -

CDR3nt: TGTGCCAGCAGCCAAGACGGGACAGAGACCTACGAGCAGTACTTC
CDR3aa: CASSQDGTETYEQYF
v_gene: TRBV7-2
j_gene: TRBJ2-7
d_gene: TRBD1
abundance: -

CDR3nt: TGTGCCAGCAGCTTAACGTATAACACTGAAGCTTTCTTT
CDR3aa: CASSLTYNTEAFF
v_gene: TRBV7-3
j_gene: TRBJ1-1
d_gene: -
abundance: -

CDR3nt: TGTGCCAGCTCCAAACAGGGTCAAGGCACAGATACGCAGTATTTT
CDR3aa: CASSKQGQGTDTQYF
v_gene: TRBV18
j_gene: TRBJ2-3
d_gene: -
abundance: -

CDR3nt: TGTGCCAGCAACCCAGGGGGCTTGGGAGAGACCCAGTACTTC
CDR3aa: CASNPGGLGETQYF
v_gene: TRBV6-1
j_gene: TRBJ2-5
d_gene: TRBD1
abundance: -

CDR3nt: TGTGCCTGGAGTGCCTCGACAGGGGGGAATGAAAAACTGTTTTTT
CDR3aa: CAWSASTGGNEKLFF
v_gene: TRBV30
j_gene: TRBJ1-4
d_gene: TRBD1
abundance: -

CDR3nt: TGTGCCAGCAGCCTACTCGGGACAGGGAGCACTGAAGCTTTCTTT
CDR3aa: CASSLLGTGSTEAFF
v_gene: TRBV5-5
j_gene: TRBJ1-1
d_gene: TRBD1
abundance: -

CDR3nt: TGTGCCAGCAGCTGGGGACTAGCGGAGGCAAATTCCTACGAGCAGTACTTC
CDR3aa: CASSWGLAEANSYEQYF
v_gene: TRBV7-6
j_gene: TRBJ2-7
d_gene: TRBD2
abundance: -

CDR3nt: TGCGCCAGGCCGGGAGACGGGTACAATGAGCAGTTCTTC
CDR3aa: CARPGDGYNEQFF
v_gene: TRBV10-1
j_gene: TRBJ2-1
d_gene: -
abundance: -

CDR3nt: TGTGCCAGCAGTCAGCGGACTAGCGGGAGGGCCAGGTGGACATACAATGAGCAGTTCTTC
CDR3aa: CASSQRTSGRARWTYNEQFF
v_gene: TRBV27
j_gene: TRBJ2-1
d_gene: TRBD2
abundance: -

CDR3nt: TGTGCCAGCAGTTTGAGTTTCGGGGCGAACACCGGGGAGCTGTTTTTT
CDR3aa: CASSLSFGANTGELFF
v_gene: TRBV28
j_gene: TRBJ2-2
d_gene: -
abundance: -

CDR3nt: TGTGCCAGCAGTGAAGTACTTCCGGGAGGGTCAATGTACGAGCAGTACTTC
CDR3aa: CASSEVLPGGSMYEQYF
v_gene: TRBV6-1
j_gene: TRBJ2-7
d_gene: TRBD2
abundance: -

CDR3nt: TGTGCCAGCAGCTTGGAACTAGCTTCGGACATTCAGTACTTC
CDR3aa: CASSLELASDIQYF
v_gene: TRBV5-4
j_gene: TRBJ2-4
d_gene: -
abundance: -

CDR3nt: TGTGCCACCAGCAGAGAGAGGGGGCTAAATGGCTACACCTTC
CDR3aa: CATSRERGLNGYTF
v_gene: TRBV15
j_gene: TRBJ1-2
d_gene: TRBD1
abundance: -

CDR3nt: TGTGCCAGCAGTTACGCAATCTCAGGCAATGAGCAGTTCTTC
CDR3aa: CASSYAISGNEQFF
v_gene: TRBV6-6
j_gene: TRBJ2-1
d_gene: -
abundance: -

CDR3nt: TGCGCCAGCAGCTTGGGTGGGAGTGGGACAGATACGCAGTATTTT
CDR3aa: CASSLGGSGTDTQYF
v_gene: TRBV5-1
j_gene: TRBJ2-3
d_gene: -
abundance: -

CDR3nt: TGTGCCAGCAGCGCCAACCAAGGAGCAGATACGCAGTATTTT
CDR3aa: CASSANQGADTQYF
v_gene: TRBV9
j_gene: TRBJ2-3
d_gene: -
abundance: -

CDR3nt: TGCAGCGTTGAGGCGACAGGGGTTGAGCAGTACTTC
CDR3aa: CSVEATGVEQYF
v_gene: TRBV29-1
j_gene: TRBJ2-7
d_gene: TRBD1
abundance: -

CDR3nt: TGTGCCAGCAGCCTGCGGACAGGGGTGAACACTGAAGCTTTCTTT
CDR3aa: CASSLRTGVNTEAFF
v_gene: TRBV5-6
j_gene: TRBJ1-1
d_gene: TRBD1
abundance: -

CDR3nt: TGCGCCAGCAGCCAAGGGGATAGCGACAATGAGCAGTTCTTC
CDR3aa: CASSQGDSDNEQFF
v_gene: TRBV4-1
j_gene: TRBJ2-1
d_gene: -
abundance: -

CDR3nt: TGTGCCAGCAGCCAAGAGGCCCAAGCCCGGGGACTTCTGAGCTCTGGAAACACCATATATTTT
CDR3aa: CASSQEAQARGLLSSGNTIYF
v_gene: TRBV4-2
j_gene: TRBJ1-3
d_gene: -
abundance: -

CDR3nt: TGCAGCGTTGAAGATCGTGGCAGGGGACAAGAGACCCAGTACTTC
CDR3aa: CSVEDRGRGQETQYF
v_gene: TRBV29-1
j_gene: TRBJ2-5
d_gene: -
abundance: -

CDR3nt: TGTGCTAGCAGTATGGGACTTTACAATGAGCAGTTCTTC
CDR3aa: CASSMGLYNEQFF
v_gene: TRBV7-7
j_gene: TRBJ2-1
d_gene: -
abundance: -

CDR3nt: TGTGCCGGCTCACAGGGGGCCCACTATGGCTACACCTTC
CDR3aa: CAGSQGAHYGYTF
v_gene: TRBV28
j_gene: TRBJ1-2
d_gene: TRBD1
abundance: -

CDR3nt: TGTGCCAGCAGCGTAGAACCCGTTAGCACCTACGAGCAGTACTTC
CDR3aa: CASSVEPVSTYEQYF
v_gene: TRBV9
j_gene: TRBJ2-7
d_gene: -
abundance: -

CDR3nt: TGCAGCGTTGAAACCCCGACAGGGGGCCGGACTGAAGCTTTCTTT
CDR3aa: CSVETPTGGRTEAFF
v_gene: TRBV29-1
j_gene: TRBJ1-1
d_gene: TRBD1
abundance: -

CDR3nt: TGTGCCAGCAGCTTGGACAGTGCCGGGGAGCTGTTTTTT
CDR3aa: CASSLDSAGELFF
v_gene: TRBV5-4
j_gene: TRBJ2-2
d_gene: -
abundance: -

CDR3nt: TGCGCCAGCAGCCAATTCCGACTAGCGGGAAACACCGGGGAGCTGTTTTTT
CDR3aa: CASSQFRLAGNTGELFF
v_gene: TRBV4-3
j_gene: TRBJ2-2
d_gene: TRBD2
abundance: -

CDR3nt: TGTGCCAGCAGCCCAACCCTGGCGACTAGCGAAAAGACCCAGTACTTC
CDR3aa: CASSPTLATSEKTQYF
v_gene: TRBV7-2
j_gene: TRBJ2-5
d_gene: TRBD2
abundance: -

CDR3nt: TGTGCCAGCAGTTTGGCGGGGGGTGTGGGAGAGACCCAGTACTTC
CDR3aa: CASSLAGGVGETQYF
v_gene: TRBV27
j_gene: TRBJ2-5
d_gene: TRBD2
abundance: -

CDR3nt: TGTGCCACCAGCATGAGGGACAGGGGATCCTCACCCCTCCACTTT
CDR3aa: CATSMRDRGSSPLHF
v_gene: TRBV15
j_gene: TRBJ1-6
d_gene: TRBD1
abundance: -

CDR3nt: TGCAGCGTTGATCTTTCGTCCGGGAGGAAAGCCTACGAGCAGTACTTC
CDR3aa: CSVDLSSGRKAYEQYF
v_gene: TRBV29-1
j_gene: TRBJ2-7
d_gene: TRBD2
abundance: -

CDR3nt: TGTGCCAGCAGCCAAGGTCTACAGGTCAACTCTGGAAACACCATATATTTT
CDR3aa: CASSQGLQVNSGNTIYF
v_gene: TRBV4-2
j_gene: TRBJ1-3
d_gene: -
abundance: once

CDR3nt: TGTGCCAGCAGACCTGACAGGGTGGTCGCAGATACGCAGTATTTT
CDR3aa: CASRPDRVVADTQYF
v_gene: TRBV27
j_gene: TRBJ2-3
d_gene: TRBD1
abundance: -

CDR3nt: TGTGCCAGCAGCCCTGACAGGGGACGGGGGGAGACCCAGTACTTC
CDR3aa: CASSPDRGRGETQYF
v_gene: TRBV11-2
j_gene: TRBJ2-5
d_gene: TRBD1
abundance: -

CDR3nt: TGTGCCAGCATCCGGACTAGCGGTTCATACAATGAGCAGTTCTTC
CDR3aa: CASIRTSGSYNEQFF
v_gene: TRBV2
j_gene: TRBJ2-1
d_gene: TRBD2
abundance: -

CDR3nt: TGTGCCAGTAGTATCCAGCGGGGCAAGCCGCTCTTC
CDR3aa: CASSIQRGKPLF
v_gene: TRBV19
j_gene: TRBJ1-2
d_gene: -
abundance: -

CDR3nt: TGTGCCACCAACCTGGGACAGGCCCACAATGAGCAGTTCTTC
CDR3aa: CATNLGQAHNEQFF
v_gene: TRBV6-1
j_gene: TRBJ2-1
d_gene: TRBD1
abundance: -

CDR3nt: TGTGCCAGCAGCTTAGTATCGGGACAGGTGGGAGGCTACACCTTC
CDR3aa: CASSLVSGQVGGYTF
v_gene: TRBV7-2
j_gene: TRBJ1-2
d_gene: TRBD1
abundance: once

CDR3nt: TGTGCCAGCAGCTTGGAGCCTGGCAGGGGCCGGTATGAGCAGTTCTTC
CDR3aa: CASSLEPGRGRYEQFF
v_gene: TRBV5-4
j_gene: TRBJ2-1
d_gene: -
abundance: once

CDR3nt: TGTGCCAGCAGCGTATCTGGTAGCCGCTCCTACGAGCAGTACTTC
CDR3aa: CASSVSGSRSYEQYF
v_gene: TRBV9
j_gene: TRBJ2-7
d_gene: -
abundance: -

CDR3nt: TGCGCCAGCGGAGGCGTAGCGGGAGCGGGCTACAATGAGCAGTTCTTC
CDR3aa: CASGGVAGAGYNEQFF
v_gene: TRBV10-1
j_gene: TRBJ2-1
d_gene: TRBD2
abundance: -

CDR3nt: TGTGCCTGGAGTGTGGGACAGGGTGGGTCCGAGCAGTACTTC
CDR3aa: CAWSVGQGGSEQYF
v_gene: TRBV30
j_gene: TRBJ2-7
d_gene: TRBD1
abundance: -

CDR3nt: TGTGCCAGCAGGAACAGGGTTGGGGAGCTGTTTTTT
CDR3aa: CASRNRVGELFF
v_gene: TRBV7-6
j_gene: TRBJ2-2
d_gene: -
abundance: -

CDR3nt: TGTGCCAGCAGCGACCGACCTGCCGGGAAGAGTTACGAGCAGTACTTC
CDR3aa: CASSDRPAGKSYEQYF
v_gene: TRBV9
j_gene: TRBJ2-7
d_gene: -
abundance: -

CDR3nt: TGTGCCAGCAGCTTGGGCGGGAGGGGGGCCAACGAGCAGTACTTC
CDR3aa: CASSLGGRGANEQYF
v_gene: TRBV7-2
j_gene: TRBJ2-7
d_gene: TRBD2
abundance: -

CDR3nt: TGTGCCTGGAGTAATTGGGGGACAGCGAACACTGAAGCTTTCTTT
CDR3aa: CAWSNWGTANTEAFF
v_gene: TRBV30
j_gene: TRBJ1-1
d_gene: TRBD1
abundance: -

CDR3nt: TGTGCCAGTAGTATAGGCGGGTCCCTCACCTACGAGCAGTACTTC
CDR3aa: CASSIGGSLTYEQYF
v_gene: TRBV19
j_gene: TRBJ2-7
d_gene: -
abundance: -

CDR3nt: TGTGCCAGCAGTTATAAGGCAGGGCGTCAGCCCCAGCATTTT
CDR3aa: CASSYKAGRQPQHF
v_gene: TRBV6-5
j_gene: TRBJ1-5
d_gene: -
abundance: -

CDR3nt: TGCAGCGTTGAAGATGGACCGTATAGCGGGAGCCTACTGAATGAGCAGTTCTTC
CDR3aa: CSVEDGPYSGSLLNEQFF
v_gene: TRBV29-1
j_gene: TRBJ2-1
d_gene: TRBD2
abundance: -

CDR3nt: TGTGCCTGGAGTGTACGTAATCAGGGTTCCTATGGCTACACCTTC
CDR3aa: CAWSVRNQGSYGYTF
v_gene: TRBV30
j_gene: TRBJ1-2
d_gene: -
abundance: -

CDR3nt: TGTGCCAGCAGCTTAGTCAGGGGGCGGGACTATGGCTACACCTTC
CDR3aa: CASSLVRGRDYGYTF
v_gene: TRBV7-2
j_gene: TRBJ1-2
d_gene: TRBD1
abundance: -

CDR3nt: TGTGCCAGCAGTGAGGGACAGTTCTATGGCTACACCTTC
CDR3aa: CASSEGQFYGYTF
v_gene: TRBV2
j_gene: TRBJ1-2
d_gene: TRBD1
abundance: -

CDR3nt: TGCAGCGTTGACCGGGGGTGGGCTGGCTACACCTTC
CDR3aa: CSVDRGWAGYTF
v_gene: TRBV29-1
j_gene: TRBJ1-2
d_gene: -
abundance: -

CDR3nt: TGCGCCAGCAGTGGACTAGCGGGAGGGTACGAGCAGTACTTC
CDR3aa: CASSGLAGGYEQYF
v_gene: TRBV10-1
j_gene: TRBJ2-7
d_gene: TRBD2
abundance: -

CDR3nt: TGTGCCAGCAGCGCGACAGCAGCTAATGAAAAACTGTTTTTT
CDR3aa: CASSATAANEKLFF
v_gene: TRBV7-9
j_gene: TRBJ1-4
d_gene: -
abundance: -

CDR3nt: TGTGCCAGCAGTCCCCTCGGGACTGGGAACACTGAAGCTTTCTTT
CDR3aa: CASSPLGTGNTEAFF
v_gene: TRBV6-6
j_gene: TRBJ1-1
d_gene: -
abundance: -

CDR3nt: TGTGCCAGCAGTTCTAGCGGGAGCCTCCTTTACGAGCAGTACTTC
CDR3aa: CASSSSGSLLYEQYF
v_gene: TRBV6-5
j_gene: TRBJ2-7
d_gene: TRBD2
abundance: -

CDR3nt: TGTGCCAGCTCACCGCAGGGAGGGCAAGGTGAAGCTTTCTTT
CDR3aa: CASSPQGGQGEAFF
v_gene: TRBV18
j_gene: TRBJ1-1
d_gene: -
abundance: -